The 21 T cell receptor beta chains below come from one sample, sequenced in a study of PD-1 blockade in classical Hodgkin lymphoma. Time point specified: cycle 4 day 1 (C4D1), after about 6 weeks of nivolumab. Every one of the patients relapsed after autologous stem cell transplantation (brentuximab vedotin exposure was variable). TCRdb's table, derived via immunoSEQ multiplex PCR, lists solely in-frame clones and lacks some. The sample includes 75,000 to 100,000 clones, about 92% of them seen just once. The source was peripheral blood mononuclear cells (PBMCs), collected before the fourth cycle of nivolumab. Receptor source: a human donor with classical Hodgkin lymphoma.

The rearrangement uses TRBV30 and TRBJ1-1, with D possibly matching TRBD1 (5 bases). The CDR3 runs to 11 residues. V was cut by 0 bases and J by 9 bases, with 8 bases left in between. Germline assignment: CDR1 GTSNPN and CDR2 SVGIG (reference sequence). This chain's CDR3 is CAWSVRGKAFF. CDR3 bases: TGTGCCTGGAGTGTACGGGGGAAAGCTTTCTTT.

The chain employs TRBV2 and TRBJ2-1; TRBD2 agrees at 7 bases. Per the germline V gene, CDR1 is SNHLY and CDR2 is FYNNEI. CDR3 length: 14 amino acids. V trimming: 5 bases; J trimming: 1 base; junction bases outside the gene matches: 2. CDR3 amino acids: CASSSGISYNEQFF. In DNA, the CDR3 is TGTGCCAGCAGTAGCGGGATTTCCTACAATGAGCAGTTCTTC.

The chain couples TRBV19 to TRBJ2-3; weak D call: TRBD2 (5 bases). Trimming pared 2 bases from V and 0 bases from J, leaving 12 bases between. CDR1 is LNHDA and CDR2 is SQIVND in the germline V gene (reference sequence). This CDR3 is built from 16 residues. CDR3 bases: TGTGCCAGTAGTATACTTCCGGGGTCGAGCACAGATACGCAGTATTTT. Its translation is CASSILPGSSTDTQYF.

The V and J genes are TRBV5-1 and TRBJ2-5; 8 bases line up with TRBD1. Germline V gives CDR1 SGHRS, CDR2 YFSETQ. There are 14 residues in the CDR3. The junction had 5 bases not matched to a gene; V was cut back by 2 bases and J by 5 bases. CDR3 DNA: TGCGCCAGCAGCTTCCAGGGGGCGAGGGAGACCCAGTACTTC. Its translation is CASSFQGARETQYF.

By proportion, this clone is medium-sized. This chain links TRBV5-1 with TRBJ2-7; possible D gene TRBD2, 5 bases. CDR1 is SGHRS and CDR2 is YFSETQ in the germline V gene. The CDR3 is made up of 13 amino acids. Trimming shortened V by 2 bases and J by 5 bases, and 11 bases separated the two germline ends. The CDR3 is CASSFGARDEQYF. DNA of the CDR3: TGCGCCAGCAGCTTCGGCGCGCGGGACGAGCAGTACTTC. The entire variable domain, with the rest obtained from reference TRBV5-1 and TRBJ2-7, is as follows: KAGVTQTPRYLIKTRGQQVTLSCSPISGHRSVSWYQQTPGQGLQFLFEYFSETQRNKGNFPGRFSGRQFSNSRSEMNVSTLELGDSALYLCASSFGARDEQYFGPGTRLTVT.

The V call is TRBV15, the J call TRBJ1-1, with D uncertain. V was cut by 3 bases and J by 1 base, with 3 bases left in between. CDR1 is LNHNV, CDR2 YYDKDF, per germline (reference sequence). This CDR3 comprises 12 residues. This chain's CDR3 is CATSSSNTEAFF. DNA for the CDR3: TGTGCCACCAGCAGTTCGAACACTGAAGCTTTCTTT.

V gene TRBV11-2 combines with J gene TRBJ1-2; weak D call: TRBD1 (6 bases). This CDR3 is 13 amino acids long. Germline assignment: CDR1 SGHAT and CDR2 FQNNGV. V gave up 2 bases and J gave up 5 bases, with 9 bases separating them. The CDR3 DNA sequence: TGTGCCAGCAGCTTAAGTACAGGGTATGGCTACACCTTC. This gives the protein CASSLSTGYGYTF. The variable domain in full, completed from reference TRBV11-2 and TRBJ1-2, reads EAGVAQSPRYKIIEKRQSVAFWCNPISGHATLYWYQQILGQGPKLLIQFQNNGVVDDSQLPKDRFSAERLKGVDSTLKIQPAKLEDSAVYLCASSLSTGYGYTFGSGTRLTVV.

This chain uses TRBV5-1 with TRBJ2-7; D gene uncertain. The V end lost 1 base, the J end lost 0 bases, and 8 bases lay between the germline ends. In germline, CDR1 is SGHRS, CDR2 YFSETQ. CDR3 length: 14 amino acids. The CDR3 region is CASSLLQSSYEQYF. CDR3 bases: TGCGCCAGCAGCTTGCTCCAAAGCTCCTACGAGCAGTACTTC.

This chain connects TRBV30 to TRBJ1-3; 8 bases align to TRBD1. Germline V gene lookup returns CDR1 GTSNPN and CDR2 SVGIG (reference sequence). The CDR3 loop spans 13 amino acids. The V gene end was trimmed by 3 bases and the J gene end by 3 bases; junction bases not matched to a gene: 1. The CDR3, as DNA: TGTGCCTGGAGGGGGACAGGTGGAAACACCATATATTTT. It encodes CAWRGTGGNTIYF. Full variable domain (outside the CDR3, taken from reference TRBV30 and TRBJ1-3): SQTIHQWPATLVQPVGSPLSLECTVEGTSNPNLYWYRQAAGRGLQLLFYSVGIGQISSEVPQNLSASRPQDRQFILSSKKLLLSDSGFYLCAWRGTGGNTIYFGEGSWLTVV.

This chain uses TRBV6-5 with TRBJ2-7, with D possibly matching TRBD2 (6 bases). Trimming left V 5 bases short and J 0 bases short, with 11 bases between. The CDR3 is 14 residues long. Germline-derived CDR1 and CDR2 are MNHEY and SVGAGI. CDR3 sequence reads: CASSALASSYEQYF. CDR3 coding DNA: TGTGCCAGCAGTGCGCTAGCGAGCTCCTACGAGCAGTACTTC.

The chain uses TRBV28 and TRBJ1-2, with no clear D. Trimming stripped 6 bases from V and 6 bases from J, with 14 bases between. The V gene's germline CDR1 is MDHEN and CDR2 SYDVKM. The CDR3 contains 13 residues. The CDR3 coding sequence is TGTGCCAGCAGACCCCCGCTTACCAATGGCTACACCTTC. Translating it yields CASRPPLTNGYTF.

The chain couples TRBV10-3 to TRBJ1-1; TRBD1 is a possible D gene (5 bases). Per the germline V gene, CDR1 is ENHRY and CDR2 is SYGVKD. Trimming took 4 bases from V and 2 from J, leaving 11 bases between them. This CDR3 region has 14 residues. The CDR3 DNA reads TGTGCCATCAGTGGAGACAGATCCAACACTGAAGCTTTCTTT. Its protein is CAISGDRSNTEAFF.

The gene calls are TRBV2 and TRBJ2-2; TRBD2 matches at 8 bases. CDR1 SNHLY and CDR2 FYNNEI come from the germline V gene. With 8 bases clipped from V and 7 bases from J, the junction kept 6 bases outside the gene matches. CDR3 length: 13 residues. The CDR3 DNA is TGTGCCAGCCAGCGGGAGCGGAACGGGGAGCTGTTTTTT. It translates to CASQRERNGELFF.

CDR3 nucleotide sequence: TGCGCCAGCAGCTTGCCCCGGGGTGCCACCGGGGAGCTGTTTTTT. Translation: CASSLPRGATGELFF. V is TRBV5-1 and J is TRBJ2-2, with D tentatively TRBD2 (5 bases). Germline-derived CDR1 and CDR2 are SGHRS and YFSETQ. Trimming removed 1 base at V and 4 bases at J, with 11 bases between. The CDR3 runs 15 residues.

The genes are TRBV5-8 and TRBJ1-1; TRBD1 agrees at 8 bases. In germline, CDR1 is SGHTS, CDR2 YDEGEE. Germline trimming cut 4 bases from V and 1 base from J; bases unmatched to any gene: 6. The length of the CDR3 is 15 residues. CDR3: CASSIYRGANTEAFF. The CDR3 nucleotides read TGTGCCAGCAGCATCTACAGGGGGGCGAACACTGAAGCTTTCTTT.

This clone was seen once. CDR3 in DNA: TGTGCCAGCAGCCCACTCCAGCAAGAGACCCAGTACTTC. Its protein product is CASSPLQQETQYF. This chain links TRBV7-9 with TRBJ2-5; D not certain. The CDR3 consists of 13 residues. The V gene lost 5 bases and the J gene lost 2 bases, with 9 bases spanning the gap. Looked up from germline, CDR1 is SEHNR and CDR2 is FQNEAQ (reference sequence).

The chain joins TRBV7-9 to TRBJ2-5; possibly TRBD1 for D (6 bases). V gave up 3 bases and J gave up 1 base, with 9 bases separating them. Per the germline V gene, CDR1 is SEHNR and CDR2 is FQNEAQ (reference sequence). The CDR3 is made up of 14 amino acids. CDR3 sequence (DNA): TGTGCCAGCAGCTTTAGACAGGCCCAAGAGACCCAGTACTTC. Translated, it gives CASSFRQAQETQYF.

The chain uses TRBV19 and TRBJ2-7; 7 bases line up with TRBD2. V lost 5 bases to trimming and J lost 4 bases; unmatched junction nucleotides: 20. Germline V gives CDR1 LNHDA, CDR2 SQIVND (reference sequence). The CDR3 totals 18 residues. As DNA, the CDR3 is TGTGCCAGTAGTTTCCCCCTTAGTGAGGGAGGGCCCCAATACGAGCAGTACTTC. Translating gives CASSFPLSEGGPQYEQYF.

The chain recombines TRBV25-1 with TRBJ2-4, with 8 positions matching TRBD2. The CDR3 is 16 amino acids. CDR1 MGHDK and CDR2 SYGVNS come from the germline V gene. With 2 bases clipped from V and 0 bases from J, the junction kept 3 bases outside the gene matches. CDR3 in amino acids: CASSELGTRAKNIQYF. The CDR3 DNA is TGTGCCAGCAGTGAACTGGGGACTAGAGCCAAAAACATTCAGTACTTC.

This clone was picked up one time. The gene calls are TRBV7-9 and TRBJ2-2; D is unclear. CDR3 length equals 13 residues. Germline values: CDR1 SEHNR, CDR2 FQNEAQ (reference sequence). Trimming removed 1 base from V and 1 base from J, with 1 base in between. CDR3 region: CASSLGNTGELFF. DNA of the CDR3: TGTGCCAGCAGCTTAGGGAACACCGGGGAGCTGTTTTTT.

This chain connects TRBV15 to TRBJ2-3; 9 nucleotides align to TRBD2. The trim removed 5 bases at V and 4 bases at J, leaving 10 bases unmatched. The germline V gene encodes CDR1 LNHNV and CDR2 YYDKDF (reference sequence). CDR3 length: 16 residues. CDR3 nucleotides: TGTGCCACCAGCGGCCGAGGCGCGGGGGGGGCAGATACGCAGTATTTT. The encoded protein is CATSGRGAGGADTQYF.